The clone carrying this T cell receptor (beta chain) was seen ten or more times. Its cognate antigen is unknown. The data were taken from a study of CD8 T cells in ankylosing spondylitis. Whole-study results and caveats: A motif of roughly eight highly homologous TCR beta variants was seen as apparently characteristic of ankylosing spondylitis blood. In reactive arthritis synovial fluid and blood, some motif variants had been reported before.

Quantitative molecular-barcoded 5'-RACE generated the TCR beta libraries. TCRdb reanalysed the 5' RACE reads using MiXCR and keeps one entry per CDR3 protein. The sample records about 460,000 distinct CDR3 sequences, roughly 5.2% being singletons. The origin of this receptor is a male donor with ankylosing spondylitis. The sequencing input was blood, either unsorted or a sorted T cell fraction (not recorded which).

The CDR3 region is CASSRRSNQPQHF. The CDR3 nucleotides read TGTGCCAGCAGCCGACGGTCAAATCAGCCCCAGCATTTT. V and J are TRBV7-2 and TRBJ1-5; D is unclear. Trimming took off 5 bases at V and 4 bases at J, with 9 bases between the two ends. Germline loops: CDR1 SGHTA, CDR2 FQGNSA. This CDR3 comprises 13 residues.